The entry below gives a single T cell receptor (beta chain) sequence along with its context. These data come from a study of T cells in narcolepsy. The CDR3 runs to 15 residues. Germline CDR1 and CDR2: MGHRA and YSYEKL. Trimming left V 3 bases short and J 6 bases short, with 17 bases between. Generated by immunoSEQ multiplex PCR, the TCRdb table keeps only in-frame clones and is missing some. The data show 25,000 to 35,000 clones, 79% seen once. Sequenced sample: memory (CD45RA-) CD4+ T cells from blood. This TCR was sampled from a human donor in good health. The rearrangement joins TRBV4-1 to TRBJ2-5; D assignment may be TRBD1 or TRBD2 (6 bases each). The CDR3 sequence is CASSQPGRRDKTQYF. The DNA for the CDR3 is TGCGCCAGCAGCCAGCCCGGGCGGCGGGACAAGACCCAGTACTTC.